This TCR beta chain originates from a study of regulatory T cells in long-lasting Graves disease. Study-wide points: Analyses excluded thyroid tissue, covering peripheral blood alone.

Time point reported: newly diagnosed GD, antithyroid drugs for less than 3 months. PBMC-extracted RNA yielded the TCR library. The sample holds many counts of this clonotype. The antigen is unknown. Combining iRepertoire HTBI primers with Arm-PCR of CDR3 regions, the authors built TCR beta libraries. A single record per CDR3 protein comes from TCRdb applying MiXCR to the multiplex PCR reads. Of 390,000 or so distinct CDR3 sequences listed, approximately 10% are singletons. These same records also appear under a second study, on T cells in Graves' hyperthyroidism and ophthalmopathy.

The sequencing used peripheral blood mononuclear cells (PBMCs), collected at new diagnosis, from a patient treated with antithyroid drugs. The sequence was collected from a woman between 18 and 30 years old with Graves disease.

This CDR3 is CASSVVGIPSYGYTF. CDR3 bases: TGTGCCAGCAGCGTGGTCGGTATTCCGTCCTATGGCTACACCTTC. The V gene is TRBV14, the J gene TRBJ1-2; D gene uncertain. Germline CDR1 reads SGHDN; CDR2 reads FVKESK. V lost 5 bases and J 4 bases, leaving 17 bases between the germline ends. The CDR3 sequence is 15 residues long.